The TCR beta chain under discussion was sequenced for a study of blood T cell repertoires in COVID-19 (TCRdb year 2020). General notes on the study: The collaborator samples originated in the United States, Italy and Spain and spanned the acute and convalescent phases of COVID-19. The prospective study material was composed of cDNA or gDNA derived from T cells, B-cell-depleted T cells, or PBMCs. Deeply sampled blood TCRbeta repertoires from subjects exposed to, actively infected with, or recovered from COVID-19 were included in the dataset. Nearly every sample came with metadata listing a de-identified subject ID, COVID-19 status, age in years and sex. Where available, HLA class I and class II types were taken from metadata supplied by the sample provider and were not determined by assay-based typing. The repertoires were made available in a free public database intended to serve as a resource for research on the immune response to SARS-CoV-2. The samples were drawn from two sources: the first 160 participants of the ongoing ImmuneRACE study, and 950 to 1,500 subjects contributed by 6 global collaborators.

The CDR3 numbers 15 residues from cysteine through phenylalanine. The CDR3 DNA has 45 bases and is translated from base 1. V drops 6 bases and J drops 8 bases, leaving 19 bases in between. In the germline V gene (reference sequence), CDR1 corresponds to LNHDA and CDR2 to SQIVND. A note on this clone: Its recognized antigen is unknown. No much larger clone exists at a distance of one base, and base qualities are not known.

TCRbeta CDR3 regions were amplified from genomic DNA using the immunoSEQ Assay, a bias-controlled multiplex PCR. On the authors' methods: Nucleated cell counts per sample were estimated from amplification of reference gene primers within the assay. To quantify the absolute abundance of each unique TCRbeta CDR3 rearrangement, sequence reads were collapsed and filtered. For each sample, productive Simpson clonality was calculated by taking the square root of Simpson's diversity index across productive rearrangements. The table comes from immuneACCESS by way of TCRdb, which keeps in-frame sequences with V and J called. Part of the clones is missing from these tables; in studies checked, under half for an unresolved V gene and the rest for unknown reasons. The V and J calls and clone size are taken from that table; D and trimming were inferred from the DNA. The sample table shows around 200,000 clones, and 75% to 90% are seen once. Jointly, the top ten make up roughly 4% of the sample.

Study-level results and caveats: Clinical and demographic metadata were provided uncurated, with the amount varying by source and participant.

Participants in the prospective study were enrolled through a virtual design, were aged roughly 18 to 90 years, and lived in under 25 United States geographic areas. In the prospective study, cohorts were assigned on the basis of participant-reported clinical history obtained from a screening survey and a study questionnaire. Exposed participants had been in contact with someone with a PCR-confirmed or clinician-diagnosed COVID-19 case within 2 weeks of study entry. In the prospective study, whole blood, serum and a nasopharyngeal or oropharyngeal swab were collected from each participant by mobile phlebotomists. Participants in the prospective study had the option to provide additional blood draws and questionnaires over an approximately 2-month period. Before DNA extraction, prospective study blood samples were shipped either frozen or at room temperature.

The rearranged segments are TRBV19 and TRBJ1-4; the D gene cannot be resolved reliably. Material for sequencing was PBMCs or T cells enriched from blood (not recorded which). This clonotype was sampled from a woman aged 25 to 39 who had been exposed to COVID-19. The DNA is TGTGCCAGTAGCCCAGTACGCCGGGGTGGCGAAAAACTGTTTTTT. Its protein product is CASSPVRRGGEKLFF.